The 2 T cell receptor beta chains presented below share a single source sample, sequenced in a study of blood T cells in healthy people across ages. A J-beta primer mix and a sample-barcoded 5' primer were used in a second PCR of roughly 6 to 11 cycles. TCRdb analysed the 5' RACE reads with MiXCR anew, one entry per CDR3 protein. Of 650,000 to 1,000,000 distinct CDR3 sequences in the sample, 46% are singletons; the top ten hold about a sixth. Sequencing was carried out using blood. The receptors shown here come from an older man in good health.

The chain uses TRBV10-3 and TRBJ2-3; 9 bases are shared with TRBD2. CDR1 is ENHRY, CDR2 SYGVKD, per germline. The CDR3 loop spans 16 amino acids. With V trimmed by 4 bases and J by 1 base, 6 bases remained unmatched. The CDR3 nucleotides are TGTGCCATCAGTGTGGCGGGAGGGCCCGGCACAGATACGCAGTATTTT. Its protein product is CAISVAGGPGTDTQYF.

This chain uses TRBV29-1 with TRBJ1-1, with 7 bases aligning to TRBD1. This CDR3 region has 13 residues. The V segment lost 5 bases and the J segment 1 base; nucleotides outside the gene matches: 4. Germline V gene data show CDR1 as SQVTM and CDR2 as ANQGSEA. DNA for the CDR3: TGCAGCGTTTTGGGACAGAGGAACACTGAAGCTTTCTTT. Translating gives CSVLGQRNTEAFF. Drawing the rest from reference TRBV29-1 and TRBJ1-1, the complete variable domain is SAVISQKPSRDICQRGTSLTIQCQVDSQVTMMFWYRQQPGQSLTLIATANQGSEATYESGFVIDKFPISRPNLTFSTLTVSNMSPEDSSIYLCSVLGQRNTEAFFGQGTRLTVV.